This passage covers 17 T cell receptor beta chains from one sample sequenced in a study of shared clonotypes between healthy human individuals (dated by TCRdb to 2020 to 2021). Libraries were constructed by the immunoSEQ multiplex PCR assay. Held by TCRdb, this immuneACCESS table contains in-frame sequences only and omits some clones. Under half of the omission traces to an unresolved V gene where checked; the cause of the rest is unknown. The sample table lists about 2.4 million clones, 93% of them with a count of one. The ten largest clones take up 0.36% of the sample. Sequences were obtained from naive CD4+ T cells from PBMCs. Explained via the paper, the cell subset or site label denotes: CD45RA+ positively selected. These TCRs come from a man between 18 and 35 years old in good health. Some clones in this sample may be carry-over from other donors' samples.

This chain connects TRBV5-1 to TRBJ2-1; TRBD1 is a possible D gene (5 bases). Germline-derived CDR1 and CDR2 are SGHRS and YFSETQ. Trimming stripped 2 bases from V and 8 bases from J, with 14 bases between. The CDR3 has 14 amino acids. The CDR3 DNA reads as TGCGCCAGCAGCTTAGGGGTTGGGGTCCATGAGCAGTTCTTC. Its protein is CASSLGVGVHEQFF.

The gene calls are TRBV5-1 and TRBJ2-2; D not certain. Per the germline V gene, CDR1 is SGHRS and CDR2 is YFSETQ. The CDR3 has 18 amino acids. Trimming cost V 0 bases and J 0 bases, with 15 bases left between them. This CDR3 reads CASSLAGQGSSNTGELFF. The CDR3, as DNA: TGCGCCAGCAGCTTGGCCGGGCAAGGCTCATCGAACACCGGGGAGCTGTTTTTT.

With respect to this clone: Other DNA sequences of this sample code for an identical CDR3. This CDR3 reads CASSLIPGQQETQYF. For the CDR3, the DNA is TGCGCCAGCAGCTTGATTCCGGGACAACAAGAGACCCAGTACTTC. V and J are TRBV5-1 and TRBJ2-5; weak D call: TRBD1 (6 bases). Per germline, CDR1 SGHRS and CDR2 YFSETQ. The germline V and J ends were trimmed by 1 base and 2 bases, with 12 bases remaining between them. The CDR3 is made up of 15 amino acids.

The chain combines TRBV18 with TRBJ2-7; 8 bases match TRBD2. Germline V gene lookup returns CDR1 KGHSH and CDR2 LQKENI. The trim removed 3 bases at V and 6 bases at J, leaving 10 bases unmatched. This CDR3 spans 15 amino acids. The CDR3 loop is CASSPLSGSALEQYF. For the CDR3, the DNA is TGTGCCAGCTCACCTCTCAGCGGGAGCGCTCTCGAGCAGTACTTC.

This chain links TRBV19 with TRBJ2-7; 8 bases are a match to TRBD1. The CDR3 totals 14 residues. The V and J ends lost 7 bases and 2 bases, in that order; junction bases with no gene match: 7. The V gene's germline CDR1 is LNHDA and CDR2 SQIVND (reference sequence). The CDR3 sequence: CASTRQGSAYEQYF. CDR3 DNA: TGTGCCAGTACCCGACAGGGGTCAGCCTACGAGCAGTACTTC.

The V and J genes are TRBV6-6 and TRBJ1-5; the D is unclear. CDR3 length: 16 amino acids. Per the germline V gene, CDR1 is MNHNY and CDR2 is SVGAGI (reference sequence). The germline V and J ends were trimmed by 6 bases and 1 base, with 16 bases remaining between them. Written as DNA, the CDR3 is TGTGCCAGCAGCCTGACCCCAGGAGGGAGCAATCAGCCCCAGCATTTT. Amino acid sequence: CASSLTPGGSNQPQHF.

This chain links TRBV5-1 with TRBJ2-1; D possibly matches TRBD1 or TRBD2 (6 bases each). Germline V CDR1 and CDR2: SGHRS, YFSETQ. With 4 bases removed from V and 6 bases from J, the gap between germline ends came to 11 bases. The CDR3 runs to 13 residues. The CDR3 DNA reads TGCGCCAGCAGCGTAGGGGGGAGCAATGAGCAGTTCTTC. Protein: CASSVGGSNEQFF.

With regard to this clone: Other DNA sequences in the sample encode the same CDR3. V gene TRBV6-5 combines with J gene TRBJ2-5; D not certain. Germline CDR1 and CDR2: MNHEY and SVGAGI. V was clipped by 0 bases and J by 5 bases, with 10 bases between them. CDR3 length: 14 residues. The CDR3 spells CASSYSTGRETQYF. CDR3 sequence (DNA): TGTGCCAGCAGTTACTCGACTGGGCGGGAGACCCAGTACTTC.

The chain combines TRBV5-5 with TRBJ1-2; D remains unclear. This CDR3 region has 13 residues. The V gene's germline CDR1 is SGHKS and CDR2 YYEKEE (reference sequence). V lost 6 bases and J 4 bases, leaving 13 bases between the germline ends. The CDR3 here is CASTPRGFYGYTF. CDR3 nucleotides: TGTGCCAGCACCCCGCGGGGATTCTATGGCTACACCTTC.

Details on this clone: Distinct nucleotide sequences in the sample also encode this CDR3. The chain uses TRBV2 and TRBJ2-1, with 7 bases lining up with TRBD1. Trimming removed 8 bases from V and 10 bases from J; junction bases left unmatched: 11. There are 13 residues in the CDR3. Germline loops: CDR1 SNHLY, CDR2 FYNNEI. Here the CDR3 DNA reads TGTGCCAGCTCCTCCGACCGAGGGGGCGAGCAGTTCTTC. Translated: CASSSDRGGEQFF.

V and J are TRBV10-3 and TRBJ2-6, with 7 bases that match TRBD1. This CDR3 has 16 residues. CDR1 is ENHRY, CDR2 SYGVKD, per germline. V was clipped by 6 bases and J by 0 bases; unmatched bases: 5. CDR3 sequence reads: CAISPTGFSGANVLTF. CDR3 coding DNA: TGTGCCATCAGCCCGACAGGGTTCTCTGGGGCCAACGTCCTGACTTTC.

J is TRBJ1-5 and V is TRBV6-6; D not certain. This CDR3 spans 16 amino acids. CDR1 and CDR2 (germline): MNHNY, SVGAGI (reference sequence). Trimming shortened V by 0 bases and J by 1 base, and 10 bases separated the two germline ends. In DNA form, the CDR3 reads TGTGCCAGCAGTTACTCTACGGTACAGAGCAATCAGCCCCAGCATTTT. It translates to CASSYSTVQSNQPQHF.

V gene TRBV4-1 combines with J gene TRBJ2-5, with 8 bases that match TRBD1. The germline V gene encodes CDR1 MGHRA and CDR2 YSYEKL. V was clipped by 5 bases and J by 5 bases; unmatched bases: 4. This CDR3 is 13 amino acids long. DNA for the CDR3: TGCGCCAGCAGCGCACAGGGGGTCGAGACCCAGTACTTC. Amino acids: CASSAQGVETQYF.

The rearrangement links TRBV28 to TRBJ1-2; D uncertain. CDR1 is MDHEN, CDR2 SYDVKM, per germline. The length of the CDR3 is 13 residues. V dropped 6 bases and J dropped 3 bases, with 11 bases sitting between them. The CDR3 DNA is TGTGCCAGCAGGTCTAACGGGCACTATGGCTACACCTTC. This encodes CASRSNGHYGYTF.

This chain links TRBV19 with TRBJ2-3; TRBD2 might be the D (5 bases). Trimming stripped 6 bases from V and 1 base from J, with 17 bases between. Germline V CDR1 and CDR2: LNHDA, SQIVND (reference sequence). This CDR3 is built from 16 residues. The chain's CDR3 is CASRGVLAWGTDTQYF. The CDR3 DNA follows: TGTGCCAGTAGGGGAGTTCTGGCCTGGGGCACAGATACGCAGTATTTT.

CDR3 residues: CASSLGLGQGEKLFF. The CDR3 region has the DNA TGTGCCAGCAGCTTGGGTTTAGGACAGGGAGAAAAACTGTTTTTT. The rearrangement links TRBV5-5 to TRBJ1-4; TRBD1 aligns across 8 bases. CDR3 length equals 15 residues. Germline CDR1 is SGHKS and CDR2 is YYEKEE (reference sequence). The ends lost 0 bases at V and 8 bases at J; junction bases unmatched: 6. The full variable domain, with the rest looked up from reference TRBV5-5 and TRBJ1-4, is DAGVTQSPTHLIKTRGQQVTLRCSPISGHKSVSWYQQVLGQGPQFIFQYYEKEERGRGNFPDRFSARQFPNYSSELNVNALLLGDSALYLCASSLGLGQGEKLFFGSGTQLSVL.

V usage is TRBV11-1 and J usage is TRBJ2-1; 10 bases are shared with TRBD2. Germline trimming cut 5 bases from V and 3 bases from J; bases unmatched to any gene: 4. The CDR3 contains 15 residues. Germline V gene data show CDR1 as SGHAT and CDR2 as FQDESV (reference sequence). The chain's CDR3 is CASSPGLADYNEQFF. In nucleotides, the CDR3 is TGTGCCAGCAGCCCCGGACTAGCGGACTACAATGAGCAGTTCTTC.